This is a list of T cell receptor beta chains from one sample in a study of blood T cell repertoires in COVID-19. Assay used: immunoSEQ multiplex PCR; TCRdb lists only in-frame clones, some missing. The sample records approximately 260,000 clones, about 85% being singletons. The sample was peripheral blood. These receptors came from a man between 18 and 29 years old with active or convalescent COVID-19. Each CDR3 is given without its conserved first and last residue.

V: TRBV6-5; J: TRBJ2-7; CDR3: ASSQDYSYEQY
V: TRBV5-1; J: TRBJ2-1; CDR3: ASSLGSGLPLTMGRF
V: TRBV19; J: TRBJ2-5; CDR3: ATGKGRLEETQY
V: TRBV4-3; J: TRBJ2-5; CDR3: ASSLSTGGLETQY
V: TRBV27; J: TRBJ1-1; CDR3: ASKLIARRETTEAF
V: TRBV7-9; J: TRBJ1-2; CDR3: ASSLQREPEGYGYT
V: TRBV30; J: TRBJ2-2; CDR3: AWSVSGFGELF
V: TRBV12-5; J: TRBJ1-5; CDR3: ASGLVWRGQSRNQPQH
V: TRBV5-1; J: TRBJ1-2; CDR3: ASSVGLRRGYT
V: TRBV4-1; J: TRBJ2-1; CDR3: ASSQASGGLHNEQF
V: TRBV24-1; J: TRBJ2-2; CDR3: ATSETVYTGELF
V: TRBV9; J: TRBJ2-7; CDR3: ASSVGPSPREQY
V: TRBV5-4; J: TRBJ1-1; CDR3: ASSSRDTLEAF
V: TRBV7-6; J: TRBJ1-2; CDR3: ASSPRTGGYT
V: TRBV24-1; J: TRBJ2-1; CDR3: ATSDPRESGRADEQF
V: TRBV6-4; J: TRBJ2-1; CDR3: ASSDLRTGNEQF
V: TRBV12-3/TRBV12-4; J: TRBJ1-1; CDR3: ASSFYTEAF
V: TRBV2; J: TRBJ2-4; CDR3: ASQEETKNIQY
V: TRBV19; J: TRBJ1-5; CDR3: ASSIVAGMGNQPQH
V: TRBV27; J: TRBJ2-1; CDR3: ASSLSMAGEQF
V: TRBV30; J: TRBJ1-5; CDR3: AWTTGSQPQH